The 15 T cell receptor beta chains presented below share a single source sample, sequenced in a study of shared clonotypes between healthy human individuals. TCRdb's table, derived via immunoSEQ multiplex PCR, lists solely in-frame clones and lacks some. The data contain 500,000 to 700,000 clones, roughly 96% of them singletons. Terminally differentiated effector memory CD45RA+ cells were excluded by CCR7 positive selection of CD45RO-negative cells. Sequencing was performed on naive CD8+ T cells sorted from blood. These receptors were collected from a woman aged 25 to 39 in good health.

This clone was seen just once. The chain has TRBV7-9 and TRBJ2-3, with a possible D match to TRBD2 (6 bases). The germline V gene encodes CDR1 SEHNR and CDR2 FQNEAQ (reference sequence). V was shortened by 4 bases and J by 2 bases, with 13 bases between the two germline ends. There are 15 residues in the CDR3. CDR3: CASSYGSFDTDTQYF. The CDR3 coding sequence is TGTGCCAGCAGCTACGGGAGTTTTGACACAGATACGCAGTATTTT.

This clone was counted a single time. Here the CDR3 reads CASSQGLAGYAGELFF. CDR3 coding DNA: TGTGCCAGCAGCCAGGGACTAGCGGGATATGCCGGGGAGCTGTTTTTT. The chain joins TRBV7-2 to TRBJ2-2; 13 positions agree with TRBD2. CDR3 length: 16 amino acids. CDR1 and CDR2 from the germline V gene are SGHTA and FQGNSA. V was clipped by 5 bases and J by 6 bases; unmatched bases: 6.

This chain links TRBV14 with TRBJ1-1, with D hard to call. The CDR3 has 16 residues. Germline lookup yields CDR1 SGHDN and CDR2 FVKESK. Deletions cut 4 bases from V and 5 bases from J, with 20 bases between. Written as DNA, the CDR3 is TGTGCCAGCAGCCGTGATTTGGGGTTTACTGATACTGAAGCTTTCTTT. Translated, it gives CASSRDLGFTDTEAFF.

This clone was seen only once. The chain carries TRBV11-2 and TRBJ2-2; a possible D gene is TRBD2 (7 bases). Germline V gives CDR1 SGHAT, CDR2 FQNNGV. The CDR3 has 16 residues. V lost 5 bases to trimming and J lost 5 bases, with 18 bases between them. CDR3 DNA: TGTGCCAGCAGCCCGGTCAGGGGAGGGCCAACCGGGGAGCTGTTTTTT. Its translation: CASSPVRGGPTGELFF.

The chain joins TRBV27 to TRBJ2-7; D uncertain. Germline V gene data show CDR1 as MNHEY and CDR2 as SMNVEV (reference sequence). This CDR3 comprises 14 residues. Trimming left V 3 bases short and J 5 bases short, with 14 bases between. DNA for the CDR3: TGTGCCAGCAGTTTTTCCCCCGGATCGGACGAGCAGTACTTC. Amino acids: CASSFSPGSDEQYF.

This clone was picked up one time. The chain joins TRBV13 to TRBJ1-3; 7 positions agree with TRBD1. Trimming removed 0 bases from V and 1 base from J; junction bases left unmatched: 3. Looked up from germline, CDR1 is PRHDT and CDR2 is FYEKMQ (reference sequence). CDR3 length: 16 residues. The CDR3 region has the DNA TGTGCCAGCAGCTTAGGTCAGGGGGTATCTGGAAACACCATATATTTT. Translated, it gives CASSLGQGVSGNTIYF.

V and J are TRBV27 and TRBJ2-2, with 8 positions matching TRBD2. Germline CDR1 MNHEY, CDR2 SMNVEV (reference sequence). CDR3 length: 16 amino acids. Unmatched junction bases numbered 6, after V lost 5 bases and J lost 1 base. The CDR3 loop reads CASSNSAGGNTGELFF. DNA for the CDR3: TGTGCCAGCAGTAACTCGGCGGGAGGGAACACCGGGGAGCTGTTTTTT.

This sequence joins TRBV4-2 and TRBJ1-1, with 12 bases aligning to TRBD1. V trimming: 1 base; J trimming: 4 bases; junction bases outside the gene matches: 7. This CDR3 region has 17 residues. Germline assignment: CDR1 LGHNA and CDR2 YNFKEQ. This chain's CDR3 is CASSQVGTGGMGTEAFF. As DNA, the CDR3 is TGTGCCAGCAGCCAAGTGGGGACAGGGGGCATGGGCACTGAAGCTTTCTTT.

This clone turned up a few times. Within the sample, other DNA sequences also encode this same CDR3. The chain combines TRBV28 with TRBJ1-5; D not resolved. This CDR3 comprises 11 residues. Germline-derived CDR1 and CDR2 are MDHEN and SYDVKM. V shed 2 bases and J shed 6 bases, with 2 bases lying between them. CDR3 DNA sequence: TGTGCCAGCAGTTTAGGTCAGCCCCAGCATTTT. As protein: CASSLGQPQHF.

The genes are TRBV5-6 and TRBJ2-2; TRBD2 is a possible D gene (6 bases). Germline loops: CDR1 SGHDT, CDR2 YYEEEE. Between the trimmed V and J ends, which lost 0 bases and 2 bases, there was a span of 14 bases. This CDR3 has 17 amino acids. The CDR3 spells CASSLAGLAINTGELFF. The CDR3 bases are TGTGCCAGCAGCTTGGCCGGGCTAGCGATTAACACCGGGGAGCTGTTTTTT.

This sequence joins TRBV27 and TRBJ2-7; tentatively, D is TRBD2 (5 bases). This CDR3 has 13 amino acids. Trimming stripped 8 bases from V and 4 bases from J, with 15 bases between. Germline V gene sequence: CDR1 MNHEY, CDR2 SMNVEV (reference sequence). The CDR3, as DNA: TGTGCCAGCGCCTACAATAGCGCTTACGAGCAGTACTTC. It codes for CASAYNSAYEQYF.

CDR3 in DNA: TGTGCCAGTAGTTTCGGCAGCCCGGCCTACGAGCAGTACTTC. Its protein is CASSFGSPAYEQYF. The V gene is TRBV19, the J gene TRBJ2-7; D not resolved. This CDR3 region has 14 residues. V lost 5 bases and J lost 2, with 13 bases in between. The germline V gene encodes CDR1 LNHDA and CDR2 SQIVND (reference sequence). Drawing the rest from reference TRBV19 and TRBJ2-7, the complete variable domain is DGGITQSPKYLFRKEGQNVTLSCEQNLNHDAMYWYRQDPGQGLRLIYYSQIVNDFQKGDIAEGYSVSREKKESFPLTVTSAQKNPTAFYLCASSFGSPAYEQYFGPGTRLTVT.

The chain recombines TRBV19 with TRBJ1-5; D is undetermined. With 3 bases removed from V and 3 bases from J, the gap between germline ends came to 9 bases. Germline V lookup: CDR1 LNHDA, CDR2 SQIVND (reference sequence). The CDR3 is made up of 14 amino acids. The CDR3 region is CASSIGQLNQPQHF. Here the CDR3 DNA reads TGTGCCAGTAGTATCGGTCAGCTCAATCAGCCCCAGCATTTT.

V gene TRBV28 combines with J gene TRBJ2-7, with 9 bases lining up with TRBD2. The germline gives CDR1 MDHEN, CDR2 SYDVKM. Losses at the gene ends were 4 bases for V and 2 bases for J; bases not matched to a gene: 15. CDR3 length: 18 residues. In DNA form, the CDR3 reads TGTGCCAGCAGTTCGGACAGACTTATAGCGGGAGTTGCCTACGAGCAGTACTTC. Translation: CASSSDRLIAGVAYEQYF.

CDR3 region: CASRRTGQRTDTQYF. In nucleotides, the CDR3 is TGTGCCAGCCGAAGGACTGGACAGCGCACAGATACGCAGTATTTT. J is TRBJ2-3 and V is TRBV6-6, with D possibly matching TRBD1 (6 bases). Trimming removed 8 bases at V and 1 base at J, with 16 bases between. The CDR3 is 15 residues long. Germline V gene sequence: CDR1 MNHNY, CDR2 SVGAGI (reference sequence).